Each of the 22 T cell receptor beta chains below was sequenced from the same sample in a study of blood T cells in healthy people across ages. Next came a second PCR, run for about 7 to 12 cycles, which used a sample-barcoded 5' primer along with a J-beta primer mix. TCRdb independently ran MiXCR on the 5' RACE reads; one entry per CDR3 protein. Among 800,000 or so distinct CDR3 sequences listed, about 25% were seen once. These same data were also listed under a study on T cells of mothers and their children.

Sequencing used blood. The receptors shown here come from a boy younger than 18 in good health.

The V call is TRBV6-2 or TRBV6-3, the J call TRBJ2-5; 7 nucleotides match TRBD2. The CDR3 consists of 16 residues. Per germline, CDR1 MNHEY and CDR2 SVGEGT. V lost 6 bases and J lost 2; bases outside the gene matches: 12. The CDR3 bases are TGTGCCAGCAGCTCGATCCAAGCGGGGCCACAAGAGACCCAGTACTTC. This gives the protein CASSSIQAGPQETQYF.

This clonotype was recorded a few times. The rearrangement uses TRBV12-3 or TRBV12-4 and TRBJ2-5; 7 positions match TRBD1. The CDR3 consists of 19 residues. V was clipped by 6 bases and J by 5 bases; unmatched bases: 24. CDR3 amino acids: CASSQGTGTALDLVETQYF. Written as DNA, the CDR3 is TGTGCCAGCAGCCAAGGAACCGGGACAGCATTGGACCTAGTGGAGACCCAGTACTTC.

Comment on this clonotype: Relative to the germline gene, one junction end is altered; a read error may explain this. The V call is TRBV7-2, the J call TRBJ1-1; TRBD1 agrees at 7 bases. The CDR3 totals 14 residues. The germline CDR1 and CDR2 sequences are SGHTA and FQGNSA. CDR3 region: CAGSSQGKNTEAFF. The CDR3 nucleotides are TGTGCCGGCAGCTCACAGGGGAAGAACACTGAAGCTTTCTTT.

The table lists this clonotype with a few counts. The chain links TRBV5-1 to TRBJ2-5; no clear D gene. The DNA end is more similar to TRBJ2-7, so the J call may be wrong. From germline, CDR1 is SGHRS and CDR2 YFSETQ. CDR3 length: 15 residues. CDR3 amino acids: CASSRAEVRSYEQYF. As DNA, the CDR3 is TGCGCCAGCAGCCGGGCTGAGGTGCGCTCCTACGAGCAGTACTTC.

This clonotype was detected only a few times. The V and J genes are TRBV15 and TRBJ1-4; D remains ambiguous. Germline-derived CDR1 and CDR2 are LNHNV and YYDKDF (reference sequence). V lost 5 bases, J lost 5 bases, and 9 bases lay in between. The CDR3 loop spans 13 amino acids. CDR3 coding DNA: TGTGCCACCAGCGCCCGGCGGAATGAAAAACTGTTTTTT. This encodes CATSARRNEKLFF.

The chain employs TRBV25-1 and TRBJ2-5; D gene uncertain. Near its end, the DNA agrees better with TRBJ2-7, so the J call may be wrong. Germline V gene lookup returns CDR1 MGHDK and CDR2 SYGVNS. The CDR3 is 12 amino acids. The CDR3 DNA sequence: TGTGCCAGCAGTGACATAGACTACGAGCAGTACTTC. This codes for CASSDIDYEQYF.

This chain uses TRBV6-6 with TRBJ2-3; 10 positions agree with TRBD1. Trimming removed 1 base from V and 1 base from J; junction bases left unmatched: 2. Germline CDR1 reads MNHNY; CDR2 reads SVGAGI (reference sequence). The CDR3 totals 16 residues. The CDR3 loop is CASSYWDRGGTDTQYF. CDR3 coding DNA: TGTGCCAGCAGTTACTGGGACAGGGGAGGCACAGATACGCAGTATTTT.

The chain has TRBV24-1 and TRBJ2-5, with D perhaps TRBD1 (5 bases). The CDR3 runs 11 residues. The ends were cut back, 8 bases at V and 4 bases at J, with 7 bases in the middle. Looked up from germline, CDR1 is KGHDR and CDR2 is SFDVKD. CDR3 region: CATKDRETQYF. The CDR3 region has the DNA TGTGCCACCAAAGACAGAGAGACCCAGTACTTC.

The chain links TRBV28 to TRBJ2-5; D not resolved. The J call may be incorrect, as the DNA end agrees better with TRBJ2-7. Per germline, CDR1 MDHEN and CDR2 SYDVKM. The length of the CDR3 is 15 residues. Written as DNA, the CDR3 is TGTGCCAGCAGTTCCGTTTCAGGCCAATCCTACGAGCAGTACTTC. This codes for CASSSVSGQSYEQYF.

This clonotype was seen a handful of times. V usage is TRBV6-2 or TRBV6-3 and J usage is TRBJ1-4; D remains unclear. V was pared by 7 bases and J by 8 bases, with 11 bases between. The CDR3 totals 12 residues. CDR1 and CDR2 (germline): MNHEY, SVGEGT. The CDR3 loop reads CASTEGREKLFF. The CDR3, as DNA: TGTGCCAGCACCGAAGGAAGGGAAAAACTGTTTTTT.

This clonotype occurred a few times. V and J are TRBV7-2 and TRBJ2-1; the D is unclear. V lost 2 bases and J 9 bases, leaving 11 bases between the germline ends. CDR3 length equals 13 residues. CDR1 and CDR2 (germline): SGHTA, FQGNSA. CDR3 amino acids: CASSLSAVVEQFF. The CDR3 region has the DNA TGTGCCAGCAGCTTAAGTGCAGTGGTTGAGCAGTTCTTC.

This chain connects TRBV6-5 to TRBJ1-1, with D possibly being TRBD1 (5 bases). The CDR3 runs 16 residues. In germline, CDR1 is MNHEY, CDR2 SVGAGI. Trimming pared 2 bases from V and 4 bases from J, leaving 17 bases between. The CDR3 DNA sequence: TGTGCCAGCAGTTACCGGGCAACAGGATCTGGCACTGAAGCTTTCTTT. Translation: CASSYRATGSGTEAFF.

This chain connects TRBV20-1 to TRBJ2-1; D unclear. Near its end, the DNA agrees better with TRBJ2-7, so the J call may be wrong. The CDR3 sequence is 11 residues long. CDR1 DFQATT and CDR2 SNEGSKA come from the germline V gene (reference sequence). CDR3 residues: CSARDPPGQYF. DNA of the CDR3: TGCAGTGCTAGAGATCCCCCGGGGCAGTACTTC.

This chain's CDR3 is CAIRADRPFGDEQFF. The CDR3 DNA reads as TGTGCCATCAGGGCGGACAGGCCGTTTGGTGATGAGCAGTTCTTC. The chain has TRBV10-3 and TRBJ2-1, with 7 bases lining up with TRBD1. After removal of 6 bases from V and 8 bases from J, the junction contained 13 bases not matched to a gene. Germline-derived CDR1 and CDR2 are ENHRY and SYGVKD. The CDR3 is made up of 15 amino acids.

In this sample, this clonotype turned up a few times. The chain joins TRBV21-1 to TRBJ2-5; whether TRBD2, the table's D call, matches the DNA was not checked. TRBV21-1 is tagged as a pseudogene. The CDR3 contains 16 residues. CDR3 in amino acids: CASSKRSGPLQETQYF. The CDR3 DNA reads as TGTGCCAGCAGCAAAAGGAGCGGACCGTTACAAGAGACCCAGTACTTC.

This clonotype has only a few counts. The V call is TRBV7-2, the J call TRBJ1-1; D perhaps matches TRBD1 (5 bases). The CDR3 is 12 amino acids. Germline V lookup: CDR1 SGHTA, CDR2 FQGNSA. V shed 0 bases and J shed 7 bases, with 6 bases lying between them. CDR3 loop: CASSLAGVEAFF. CDR3 coding DNA: TGTGCCAGCAGCTTAGCGGGGGTTGAAGCTTTCTTT.

This chain joins TRBV28 and TRBJ1-1; no reliable D call. This CDR3 is built from 14 residues. V shed 5 bases and J shed 3 bases, with 13 bases lying between them. CDR1 is MDHEN, CDR2 SYDVKM, per germline. CDR3 protein: CASSLRQADTEAFF. The CDR3 region has the DNA TGTGCCAGCAGTCTGCGCCAGGCAGACACTGAAGCTTTCTTT.

On this clonotype itself: The germline gene is not matched at one end of the junction; a read error may be the cause. The CDR3 DNA sequence: TGCGCCAGCAGCTTGAACCTAGCGGGAGGGGTTTCCTACAACGAGCAGTTCTTC. Residues: CASSLNLAGGVSYNEQFF. The V gene is TRBV5-1, the J gene TRBJ2-5; 12 nucleotides line up with TRBD2. The J call may be in error: the DNA end matches TRBJ2-1 better. Per the germline V gene, CDR1 is SGHRS and CDR2 is YFSETQ. CDR3 length equals 18 residues.

This clonotype was observed once. This sequence joins TRBV12-3 or TRBV12-4 and TRBJ2-7; tentative D call: TRBD2 (6 bases). The CDR3 covers 16 residues. The V gene lost 6 bases and the J gene lost 3 bases, with 21 bases spanning the gap. In nucleotides, the CDR3 is TGTGCCAGCAGCAAACGCGGAGGGATACAGCTCTACGAGCAGTACTTC. Translation: CASSKRGGIQLYEQYF.

This clonotype has just a few counts. V is TRBV2 and J is TRBJ1-2; no clear D gene. V was shortened by 8 bases and J by 0 bases, with 10 bases between the two germline ends. In germline, CDR1 is SNHLY, CDR2 FYNNEI. CDR3 length: 13 amino acids. CDR3 DNA: TGTGCCAGCCAGATCAACCCTAACTATGGCTACACCTTC. Protein sequence: CASQINPNYGYTF. Looking up the rest from reference TRBV2 and TRBJ1-2 gives the full variable domain: EPEVTQTPSHQVTQMGQEVILRCVPISNHLYFYWYRQILGQKVEFLVSFYNNEISEKSEIFDDQFSVERPDGSNFTLKIRSTKLEDSAMYFCASQINPNYGYTFGSGTRLTVV.

This rearrangement joins TRBV5-1 to TRBJ1-4; D gene ambiguous. The CDR3 sequence is 13 residues long. CDR1 SGHRS and CDR2 YFSETQ come from the germline V gene. V lost 4 bases and J lost 2, with 6 bases in between. The CDR3 spells CASSRETNEKLFF. For the CDR3, the DNA is TGCGCCAGCAGCAGGGAGACTAATGAAAAACTGTTTTTT.

The chain has TRBV7-9 and TRBJ2-1; 11 nucleotides line up with TRBD2. This CDR3 spans 17 amino acids. CDR1 SEHNR and CDR2 FQNEAQ come from the germline V gene (reference sequence). V was clipped by 0 bases and J by 10 bases; unmatched bases: 11. This chain's CDR3 is CASSLARSLAGEGEQFF. The CDR3 DNA reads TGTGCCAGCAGCTTAGCGCGGTCACTAGCGGGAGAGGGCGAGCAGTTCTTC.